This T cell receptor (beta chain) appears in the sequencing data of a study of radiation and T cells in renal cell carcinoma. The method was immunoSEQ multiplex PCR; TCRdb's version includes in-frame clones alone and lacks a portion of them. Of fewer than 55,000 clones in the sample, 75% to 85% were seen once. V lost 4 bases and J lost 4; bases outside the gene matches: 3. CDR3 length: 15 amino acids. CDR1 SGHVS and CDR2 FQNEAQ come from the germline V gene. The time point here: blood 2 weeks post-SBRT. Documented treatment: 15 Gy SBRT to primary tumor, nephrectomy 4 weeks later. This clone was counted between two and nine times.

This receptor was identified in a woman in her sixties or seventies with renal cell carcinoma. This specimen consisted of blood, obtained from a patient whose treatment included radiotherapy and nephrectomy. The chain has TRBV7-8 and TRBJ2-3; TRBD1 matches at 12 bases. CDR3 region: CASSSGTGGADTQYF. As DNA, the CDR3 is TGTGCCAGCAGCTCCGGGACAGGGGGCGCAGATACGCAGTATTTT.